The clone carrying this TCR beta chain showed up many times. What it binds is not known. Thyroid surgery had not been preceded by any treatment in any patient. These data originate in a study of metastatic and nonmetastatic thyroid tumors. As for the study in general: Across peripheral blood and tumor or nodule tissue samples taken from malignant and benign thyroid patients, the repertoires were compared with one another. Study-wide results and caveats: According to reports, the diversity of TCR beta was significantly higher in malignant thyroid tumors than in benign nodules, and this held in both blood and tumor samples.

Study processing details: What underpinned the distant-metastasis classifier for papillary thyroid cancer was the set of CDR3 differences across clinicopathological groups. MiXCR was used by TCRdb to re-call the PCR reads. TCRdb assigned the V and J calls; the authors' analysis was not used. The sample shows around 36,000 clones, about 29% of them seen only once. V dropped 5 bases and J dropped 0 bases, with 10 bases sitting between them. Germline CDR1 KGHSH, CDR2 LQKENI. There are 14 residues in the CDR3. The specimen was blood. The source of this sequence is a female donor with papillary thyroid cancer or a benign thyroid nodule (not recorded which). Some clones in this sample may be carry-over from other donors' samples. The chain is built from TRBV18 and TRBJ1-1; weak D call: TRBD1 (5 bases). CDR3 loop: CASSGGVMNTEAFF. The CDR3 DNA follows: TGTGCCAGCTCAGGGGGAGTTATGAACACTGAAGCTTTCTTT.